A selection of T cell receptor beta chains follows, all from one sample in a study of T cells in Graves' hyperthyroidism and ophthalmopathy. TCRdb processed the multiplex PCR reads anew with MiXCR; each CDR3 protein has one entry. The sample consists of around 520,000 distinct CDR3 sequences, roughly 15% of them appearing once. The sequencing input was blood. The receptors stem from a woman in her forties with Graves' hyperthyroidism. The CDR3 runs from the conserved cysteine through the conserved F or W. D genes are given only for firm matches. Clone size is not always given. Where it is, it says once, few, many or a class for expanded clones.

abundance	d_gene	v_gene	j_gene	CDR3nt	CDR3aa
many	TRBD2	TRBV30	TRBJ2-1	TGTGCCTGGACTGGACTAGGGGACAATGAGCAGTTCTTC	CAWTGLGDNEQFF
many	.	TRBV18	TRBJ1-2	TGTGCCAGCTCCCTTACAGGAATTGAAGGCTACACCTTC	CASSLTGIEGYTF
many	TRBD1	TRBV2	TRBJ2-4	TGTGCCAGCAGTGAGCCTACAGGGGGCGCAGATGGCAAAAACATTCAGTACTTC	CASSEPTGGADGKNIQYF
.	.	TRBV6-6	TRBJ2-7	TGTGCCAGCAGTTACAAAGGGGAAATCTCCTACGAGCAGTACTTC	CASSYKGEISYEQYF
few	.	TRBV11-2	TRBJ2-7	TGTGCCAGCAGCTTAGAGGTACTACTGGAATCCTACGAGCAGTACTTC	CASSLEVLLESYEQYF
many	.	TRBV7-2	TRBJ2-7	TGTGCCAGCAGCCAAGACTTGTACGCCTACGAGCAGTACTTC	CASSQDLYAYEQYF
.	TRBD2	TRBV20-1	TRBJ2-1	TGCAGTGCTAGATCCGCTCTCCAACTAGCGCGATACTACAATGAGCAGTTCTTC	CSARSALQLARYYNEQFF
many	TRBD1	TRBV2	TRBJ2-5	TGTGCCAGCAGTCGACAGGGTGGGTCGGTGGAGACCCAGTACTTC	CASSRQGGSVETQYF
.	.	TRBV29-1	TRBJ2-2	TGCAGCGCCGCCCGAGGCTCTAGCGCCGGGGAGCTGTTTTTT	CSAARGSSAGELFF
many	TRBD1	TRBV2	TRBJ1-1	TGTGCCAGCAGCGCAAGCTACAGGGGAGGAACTGAAGCTTTCTTT	CASSASYRGGTEAFF
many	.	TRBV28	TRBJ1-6	TGTGCCAGCAGTTTAAGAACGCAGAGCTCCTATAATTCACCCCTCCACTTT	CASSLRTQSSYNSPLHF
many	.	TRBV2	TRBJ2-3	TGTGCCAGCCACAGCACAGATACGCAGTATTTT	CASHSTDTQYF
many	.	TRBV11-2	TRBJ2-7	TGTGCCAGCAGCCGACAGGCGGCGTACGAGCAGTACTTC	CASSRQAAYEQYF
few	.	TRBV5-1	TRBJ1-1	TGCGCCAGCAGCTACGAGACAACGGGGAACACTGAAGCTTTCTTT	CASSYETTGNTEAFF
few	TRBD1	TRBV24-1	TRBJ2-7	TGTGCCACCAGTGCACGCCGGGGGACAGGGGAAGGGTCGAGCTCCTACGAGCAGTACTTC	CATSARRGTGEGSSSYEQYF
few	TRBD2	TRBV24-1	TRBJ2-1	TGTGCCACCAGTGATTGGGGGAACGGGGGGGATGAGCAGTTCTTC	CATSDWGNGGDEQFF
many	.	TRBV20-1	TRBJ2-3	TGCAGTGTTCGTCGTGCAGATACGCAGTATTTT	CSVRRADTQYF
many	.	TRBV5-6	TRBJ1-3	TGTGCCAGCAGCTTGGGGGTTGGGAGCTCTGGAAACACCATATATTTT	CASSLGVGSSGNTIYF
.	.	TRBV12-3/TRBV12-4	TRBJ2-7	TGTGCCAGCACCCGAGGGTCTGGGGTCATTTACGAGCAGTACTTC	CASTRGSGVIYEQYF
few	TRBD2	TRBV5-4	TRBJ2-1	TGTGCCAGCAGGGGGACTAGCGGGAGGAATGAGCAGTTCTTC	CASRGTSGRNEQFF
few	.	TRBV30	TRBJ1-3	TGTGCCTGGAGTAAGGGAATGGGTGGAAACACCATATATTTT	CAWSKGMGGNTIYF
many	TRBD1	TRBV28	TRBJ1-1	TGTGCCAGCAGTTTTAGGGACAGGGCGAACACTGAAGCTTTCTTT	CASSFRDRANTEAFF
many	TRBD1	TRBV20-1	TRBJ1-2	TGCAGTGCTAGAGGGGGACAGGGGATCGGAGGCTACACCTTC	CSARGGQGIGGYTF
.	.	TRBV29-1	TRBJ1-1	TGCAGCGCGGCCGGACCGGGAGAGACTGAAGCTTTCTTT	CSAAGPGETEAFF
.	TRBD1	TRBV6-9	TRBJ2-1	TGTGCCAGCAGTTATTCACCGGGACAGGGGAGGGATGAGCAGTTCTTC	CASSYSPGQGRDEQFF
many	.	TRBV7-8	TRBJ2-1	TGTGCCAGCACCCGCGGGTCATGGAACAATGAGCAGTTCTTC	CASTRGSWNNEQFF
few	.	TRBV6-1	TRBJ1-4	TGTGCCAGCAGTGAAGCGCGGGGCTCAACTAATGAAAAACTGTTTTTT	CASSEARGSTNEKLFF
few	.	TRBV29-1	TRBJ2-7	TGCAGCGGCGGCGGAGGGCCCTACGAGCAGTACTTC	CSGGGGPYEQYF
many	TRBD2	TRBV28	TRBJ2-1	TGTGCCAGCCGGACTAGCGGGAGATACAATGAGCAGTTCTTC	CASRTSGRYNEQFF
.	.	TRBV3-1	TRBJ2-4	TGTGCCAGCAGCCTTGACACCCTGGGGGCCAAAAACATTCAGTACTTC	CASSLDTLGAKNIQYF
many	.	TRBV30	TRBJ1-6	TGTGCCTGGAGTGTACGGAGCTCCTATAATTCACCCCTCCACTTT	CAWSVRSSYNSPLHF
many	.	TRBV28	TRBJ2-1	TGTGCCAGCAGCCCCGGTTCTCTCGAAGAGCAGTTCTTC	CASSPGSLEEQFF
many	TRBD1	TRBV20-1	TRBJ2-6	TGCAGTGCTAGACCAGGGGGCGTACAGGGCCTCTCTGGGGCCAACGTCCTGACTTTC	CSARPGGVQGLSGANVLTF
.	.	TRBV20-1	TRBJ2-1	TGCAGTGCGGACAACCGGGAAACTTACAATGAGCAGTTCTTC	CSADNRETYNEQFF
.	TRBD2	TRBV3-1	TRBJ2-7	TGTGCCAGCAGCCGGGGGACTAGCGGGAGTGCTTACGAGCAGTACTTC	CASSRGTSGSAYEQYF
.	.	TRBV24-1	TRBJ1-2	TGTGCCACCAGTGATTCAACACTTACCACCTTC	CATSDSTLTTF
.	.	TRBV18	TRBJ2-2	TGTGCCAGCTCACCACCGGTCAGGTCCATCACCGGGGAGCTGTTTTTT	CASSPPVRSITGELFF
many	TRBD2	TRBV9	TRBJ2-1	TGTGCCAGCAGCGTCCTAGCGGGAGCTACCAATGAGCAGTTCTTC	CASSVLAGATNEQFF
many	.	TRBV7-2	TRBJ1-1	TGTGCCAGCAGCTTAAGAAGAGGGAACACTGAAGCTTTCTTT	CASSLRRGNTEAFF
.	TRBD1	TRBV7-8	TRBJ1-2	TGTGCCAGCAGCTTAGTGTCGGGACAGGCGCTGTCCGGCTACACCTTC	CASSLVSGQALSGYTF
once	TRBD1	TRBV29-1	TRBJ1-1	TGCAGCGTTGAAGGAGAGGCAGGGGGCGGCACTGAAGCTTTCTTT	CSVEGEAGGGTEAFF
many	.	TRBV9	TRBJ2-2	TGTGCCAGCAGCGTAAGGAACACCGGGGAGCTGTTTTTT	CASSVRNTGELFF
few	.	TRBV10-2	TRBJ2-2	TGCGCCAGCAGTGAAGGTGCGGCAGAGCACCCTGGGGAGCTGTTTTTT	CASSEGAAEHPGELFF
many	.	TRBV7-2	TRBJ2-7	TGTGCCAGCAGCTTAGCGGACGGGAATTACGAGCAGTACTTC	CASSLADGNYEQYF
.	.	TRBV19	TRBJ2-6	TGTGCCAGTAGTATTTCTCGGGGCAGGGTGAGATCTGGGGCCAACGTCCTGACTTTC	CASSISRGRVRSGANVLTF
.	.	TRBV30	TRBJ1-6	TGTGCCTGGAGTACGGCAGACACTCGCTATAATTCACCCCTCCACTTT	CAWSTADTRYNSPLHF
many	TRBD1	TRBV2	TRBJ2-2	TGTGCCAGCAAGGGGCAGGGGGACACCGGGGAGCTGTTTTTT	CASKGQGDTGELFF
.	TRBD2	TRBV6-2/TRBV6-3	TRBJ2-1	TGTGCCAGCAGTCCGAATAGCGGGAGGAACTACAATGAGCAGTTCTTC	CASSPNSGRNYNEQFF
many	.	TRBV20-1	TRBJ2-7	TGCAGTGCCGCGGGCAAAACCTACGAGCAGTACTTC	CSAAGKTYEQYF
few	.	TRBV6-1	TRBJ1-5	TGTGCCAGCAGTTCAGGGACCCGGGGCAATCAGCCCCAGCATTTT	CASSSGTRGNQPQHF
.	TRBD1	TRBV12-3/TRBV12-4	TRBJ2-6	TGTGCCAGCAGTCCAGGGACAGGGGGAGCTGGGGCCAACGTCCTGACTTTC	CASSPGTGGAGANVLTF
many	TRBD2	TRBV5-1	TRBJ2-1	TGCGCCAGCAGCTCGGGGACTAGCGGTATATACAATGAGCAGTTCTTC	CASSSGTSGIYNEQFF
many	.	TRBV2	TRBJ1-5	TGTGCCAGCAGTGAAGGATACAATCAGCCCCAGCATTTT	CASSEGYNQPQHF
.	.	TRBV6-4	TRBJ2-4	TGTGCCAGCACCTTCCCGTGGGAAGAGGAAAACATTCAGTACTTC	CASTFPWEEENIQYF
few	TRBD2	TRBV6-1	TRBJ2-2	TGTGCCACCCCGGGACTAGCGGGATATAACACCGGGGAGCTGTTTTTT	CATPGLAGYNTGELFF
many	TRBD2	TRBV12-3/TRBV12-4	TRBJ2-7	TGTGCCAGCAGCCCGTCGGGCGGGACTAGCGAGCAGTACTTC	CASSPSGGTSEQYF
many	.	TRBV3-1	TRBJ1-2	TGTGCCAGCAGCCCCACATTTAAACAGGGACCCAACTATGGCTACACCTTC	CASSPTFKQGPNYGYTF